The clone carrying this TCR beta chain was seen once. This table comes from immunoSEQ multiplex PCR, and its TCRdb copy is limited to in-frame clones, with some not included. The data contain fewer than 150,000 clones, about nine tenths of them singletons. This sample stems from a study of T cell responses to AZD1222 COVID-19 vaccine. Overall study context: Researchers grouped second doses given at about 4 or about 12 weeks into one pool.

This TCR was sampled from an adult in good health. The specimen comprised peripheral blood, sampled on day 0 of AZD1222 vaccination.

DNA of the CDR3: TGTGCCAGCAGCTTAGATAGGTGGAGCAATCAGCCCCAGCATTTT. Residues: CASSLDRWSNQPQHF. The V gene is TRBV7-2, the J gene TRBJ1-5, with D hard to call. V lost 1 base and J lost 1, with 8 bases in between. CDR3 size: 15 residues. CDR1 and CDR2 from the germline V gene are SGHTA and FQGNSA.